One and the same sample provided the 6 T cell receptor beta chains below, sequenced in a study of Graves' ophthalmopathy and Graves' hyperthyroidism (dated by TCRdb to 2017 to 2018). Data came from an Illumina HiSeq 2000. TCR beta CDR3 regions were amplified from RNA transcripts for repertoire sequencing. HTBI primers and the Qiagen OneStep RT-PCR kit were used in a first-round RT-PCR, which was followed by a second-round multiplex PCR, size selection and purification. Using fastp at Q25 and MiXCR, TCRdb reprocessed the public reads and kept productive beta chains. Each entry merges the rows of one CDR3 protein and shows their most common DNA and genes. The sample includes hundreds of thousands of distinct CDR3 sequences, with over 20% observed a single time. The ten largest account for around 3.2% of the sample. Sequenced: peripheral blood. These receptors originate from a woman between 18 and 30 years old with stable Graves' hyperthyroidism. Donor details come from another sample of the same person, matched by shared clones.

CDR3 sequence reads: CASSPSGLAGELAGELFF. CDR3 DNA sequence: TGTGCCAGCAGTCCGTCCGGACTAGCGGGAGAGCTGGCCGGGGAGCTGTTTTTT. J is TRBJ2-2 and V is TRBV27, with 13 bases matching TRBD2. V shed 5 bases, J shed 6 bases, and the junction held 12 bases outside the gene matches. The CDR3 loop spans 18 amino acids. The V gene's germline CDR1 is MNHEY and CDR2 SMNVEV (reference sequence).

In its sample, this clonotype was seen many times. This sequence joins TRBV20-1 and TRBJ2-5, with a weak D call TRBD2 (7 bases). The germline V gene encodes CDR1 DFQATT and CDR2 SNEGSKA (reference sequence). Between the trimmed V and J ends, which lost 3 bases and 5 bases, there was a span of 13 bases. This CDR3 contains 13 residues. For the CDR3, the DNA is TGCAGTGCTAGTGGAAGGGGGGGGGAGACCCAGTACTTC. The encoded protein is CSASGRGGETQYF.

This chain uses TRBV28 with TRBJ1-1; 8 bases align to TRBD1. The CDR3 length is 12 residues. V was pared by 5 bases and J by 10 bases, with 6 bases of the junction left unmatched. CDR1 is MDHEN and CDR2 is SYDVKM in the germline V gene. The CDR3 sequence: CASSPGGEVAFF. As DNA, the CDR3 is TGTGCCAGCAGTCCAGGGGGCGAGGTAGCTTTCTTT.

In regard to this clonotype: Germline and junction disagree at one end, which may indicate a read error. The V and J genes are TRBV5-1 and TRBJ2-4; D perhaps matches TRBD2 (5 bases). Germline CDR1 SGHRS, CDR2 YFSETQ. There are 14 residues in the CDR3. The CDR3 DNA reads TGCGCCAGCACAGTCGGCCCGAGGGAAAACATTAAGTACTTC. Protein product: CASTVGPRENIKYF. Supplemented by reference TRBV5-1 and TRBJ2-4, the full variable domain reads KAGVTQTPRYLIKTRGQQVTLSCSPISGHRSVSWYQQTPGQGLQFLFEYFSETQRNKGNFPGRFSGRQFSNSRSEMNVSTLELGDSALYLCASTVGPRENIKYFGAGTRLSVL.

This clonotype was seen many times. The V call is TRBV18, the J call TRBJ1-1, with TRBD1 as a possible D gene (5 bases). Looked up from germline, CDR1 is KGHSH and CDR2 is LQKENI. Deletions cut 3 bases from V and 4 bases from J, with 12 bases between. There are 14 residues in the CDR3. The CDR3 sequence is CASSPLVGATEAFF. CDR3 DNA: TGTGCCAGCTCACCCCTCGTAGGGGCCACTGAAGCTTTCTTT.

This clonotype was recorded at least ten times. The chain recombines TRBV12-3 or TRBV12-4 with TRBJ2-2; D remains unclear. CDR3 length: 11 amino acids. Deletions cut 11 bases from V and 4 bases from J, with 8 bases between. In DNA, the CDR3 is TGTGCCGGCCTTTCCACCGGGGAGCTGTTTTTT. It specifies CAGLSTGELFF.